Below, 6 T cell receptor beta chains from the same sample are listed, as sequenced in a study of T cells in Graves' hyperthyroidism and ophthalmopathy. Template material for amplifying TCR beta CDR3 regions consisted of RNA transcripts. HTBI primers were the set used in a first-round RT-PCR of the TCR CDR3. Each CDR3 protein is one row after TCRdb ran MiXCR on the multiplex PCR reads. The sample comprises about 600,000 distinct CDR3 sequences, approximately 15% of which are singletons, and approximately 12% rests with the top ten. The specimen sequenced was blood. The receptor source for this set is a woman aged 50 to 65 with Graves' ophthalmopathy.

The table lists this clonotype with many counts. The genes are TRBV12-3 or TRBV12-4 and TRBJ1-2, with 10 positions matching TRBD1. CDR3 size: 16 residues. V shed 4 bases and J 3 bases; nucleotides not matched to a gene: 8. The CDR3, as DNA: TGTGCCAGCAGTTCTCGGAGGGGACAGGGGTACTATGGCTACACCTTC. Its protein is CASSSRRGQGYYGYTF.

This clonotype has more than one count but fewer than ten. V usage is TRBV20-1 and J usage is TRBJ2-1; 14 bases map to TRBD2. CDR3 length: 15 residues. The junction had 8 bases not matched to a gene; V was cut back by 6 bases and J by 7 bases. The V gene's germline CDR1 is DFQATT and CDR2 SNEGSKA (reference sequence). The CDR3 is CSAEPGLAGDNEQFF. The CDR3 DNA reads as TGCAGTGCAGAACCGGGACTAGCGGGAGATAATGAGCAGTTCTTC.

At least ten counts were recorded for this clonotype. This chain uses TRBV28 with TRBJ1-4; 8 nucleotides line up with TRBD1. The V gene's germline CDR1 is MDHEN and CDR2 SYDVKM. V lost 8 bases and J lost 2; bases outside the gene matches: 10. The CDR3 sequence is 16 residues long. For the CDR3, the DNA is TGTGCCAGCGCGGCAGGGGGCGCGGGTACTAATGAAAAACTGTTTTTT. This codes for CASAAGGAGTNEKLFF.

This rearrangement joins TRBV12-3 or TRBV12-4 to TRBJ2-7, with D possibly being TRBD2 (5 bases). The CDR3 covers 12 residues. Trimming stripped 6 bases from V and 6 bases from J, with 12 bases between. The CDR3 loop is CASRTTAAEQYF. CDR3 bases: TGTGCCAGCAGGACTACAGCGGCCGAGCAGTACTTC.

This clonotype appeared many times. The chain has TRBV6-1 and TRBJ2-1, with D unclear. The CDR3 runs 13 residues. The germline gives CDR1 MNHNS, CDR2 SASEGT. V lost 3 bases and J 6 bases, leaving 9 bases between the germline ends. This chain's CDR3 is CASSERIGNEQFF. As DNA, the CDR3 is TGTGCCAGCAGTGAGCGGATTGGCAATGAGCAGTTCTTC.

This clonotype was found many times. The chain carries TRBV30 and TRBJ2-1; TRBD2 aligns across 13 bases. V was clipped by 5 bases and J by 6 bases; unmatched bases: 7. Germline V gene lookup returns CDR1 GTSNPN and CDR2 SVGIG (reference sequence). The CDR3 loop spans 15 amino acids. The DNA of the CDR3 is TGTGCCTGGGGGACTAGCGGGAAAATCGTCAATGAGCAGTTCTTC. Its protein is CAWGTSGKIVNEQFF.